This section outlines one TCR beta chain sequence together with its context. This sample was included in a study of control samples from healthy donors and cancer patients. TCRdb keeps only in-frame clones here, not all; method: immunoSEQ multiplex PCR. Here the sample spans 100,000 to 150,000 clones, roughly 84% being singletons. Sequencing input: blood. This clonotype was obtained from a man younger than 30 in good health.

The CDR3 loop reads CASGYGGVVEGYTF. DNA for the CDR3: TGTGCTAGTGGTTACGGAGGGGTTGTCGAGGGCTACACCTTC. This chain connects TRBV12-5 to TRBJ1-2; D perhaps matches TRBD1 (5 bases). V dropped 4 bases and J dropped 8 bases, with 17 bases sitting between them. Looked up from germline, CDR1 is LGHNT and CDR2 is FRNRAP. CDR3 size: 14 residues. Full variable domain (rest looked up from reference TRBV12-5 and TRBJ1-2): DARVTQTPRHKVTEMGQEVTMRCQPILGHNTVFWYRQTMMQGLELLAYFRNRAPLDDSGMPKDRFSAEMPDATLATLKIQPSEPRDSAVYFCASGYGGVVEGYTFGSGTRLTVV.